These 9 T cell receptor beta chains share one sample of origin, sequenced in a study of T-cell reconstitution after alpha-beta-depleted transplantation in children. Preparation of the TCRbeta library involved a method that used unique molecular identifiers. TCRdb passed the PCR reads through MiXCR, listing each CDR3 protein once. The table includes some 200,000 distinct CDR3 sequences, approximately 6.8% detected once. Sequencing used PBMCs, obtained before TCRalphabeta/CD19-depleted stem cell transplant. The receptors shown here come from a girl younger than two with combined immunodeficiency, due to receive a stem cell transplant.

This clonotype has at least ten counts. This chain uses TRBV7-2 with TRBJ1-2, with 8 positions matching TRBD1. This CDR3 has 14 residues. V trimming: 5 bases; J trimming: 2 bases; junction bases outside the gene matches: 4. Germline lookup yields CDR1 SGHTA and CDR2 FQGNSA. The CDR3 DNA reads TGTGCCAGCAGCCCGAGGACAGGGAACTATGGCTACACCTTC. Translated: CASSPRTGNYGYTF. Full variable domain (outside the CDR3, taken from reference TRBV7-2 and TRBJ1-2): GAGVSQSPSNKVTEKGKDVELRCDPISGHTALYWYRQSLGQGLEFLIYFQGNSAPDKSGLPSDRFSAERTGGSVSTLTIQRTQQEDSAVYLCASSPRTGNYGYTFGSGTRLTVV.

In this sample, this clonotype turned up many times. This chain uses TRBV9 with TRBJ2-5; D call uncertain. The CDR3 contains 12 residues. Germline CDR1 is SGDLS and CDR2 is YYNGEE. V was shortened by 4 bases and J by 1 base, with 5 bases between the two germline ends. CDR3 region: CASSSIQETQYF. The CDR3 DNA reads as TGTGCCAGCAGCTCCATCCAAGAGACCCAGTACTTC. Full variable domain (remainder filled in from reference TRBV9 and TRBJ2-5): DSGVTQTPKHLITATGQRVTLRCSPRSGDLSVYWYQQSLDQGLQFLIQYYNGEERAKGNILERFSAQQFPDLHSELNLSSLELGDSALYFCASSSIQETQYFGPGTRLLVL.

V gene TRBV5-5 combines with J gene TRBJ2-2; D not certain. Trimming pared 4 bases from V and 8 bases from J, leaving 12 bases between. The CDR3 has 13 residues. Germline CDR1 reads SGHKS; CDR2 reads YYEKEE (reference sequence). For the CDR3, the DNA is TGTGCCAGCAGCCCTCGGGTCGTGGGGGAGCTGTTTTTT. Translating gives CASSPRVVGELFF.

This clonotype was counted at least ten times. The chain employs TRBV5-6 and TRBJ2-1; TRBD2 might be the D (8 bases). Germline CDR1 reads SGHDT; CDR2 reads YYEEEE. V dropped 2 bases and J dropped 5 bases, with 14 bases sitting between them. The CDR3 is 15 amino acids. CDR3: CASSFGTRGHNEQFF. For the CDR3, the DNA is TGTGCCAGCAGCTTCGGGACTAGGGGGCACAATGAGCAGTTCTTC.

This clonotype occurred many times. V gene TRBV27 combines with J gene TRBJ2-7, with TRBD1 matching 7 bases. V was pared by 5 bases and J by 8 bases, with 21 bases of the junction left unmatched. The CDR3 runs 17 residues. Germline CDR1 MNHEY, CDR2 SMNVEV (reference sequence). CDR3 DNA: TGTGCCAGCAGTCGCCCCCATACACCCGGACAGGAAAAGAAGCAGTACTTC. This gives the protein CASSRPHTPGQEKKQYF.

This clonotype was counted many times. The chain links TRBV6-2 or TRBV6-3 to TRBJ2-5; possibly TRBD2 for D (6 bases). Between the trimmed V and J ends, which lost 0 bases and 4 bases, there was a span of 9 bases. Germline V lookup: CDR1 MNHEY, CDR2 SVGEGT. The CDR3 spans 14 residues. CDR3 in amino acids: CASSYSGTPETQYF. The CDR3 DNA sequence: TGTGCCAGCAGTTACTCCGGGACTCCAGAGACCCAGTACTTC.

This clonotype was picked up many times. V gene TRBV20-1 combines with J gene TRBJ2-1; the match to TRBD2 covers 11 bases. Trimming removed 6 bases from V and 2 bases from J; junction bases left unmatched: 12. Germline loops: CDR1 DFQATT, CDR2 SNEGSKA (reference sequence). The length of the CDR3 is 17 residues. DNA for the CDR3: TGCAGTGCACAGGGACTAGCGGACCGCATCGCCTACAATGAGCAGTTCTTC. Its protein product is CSAQGLADRIAYNEQFF.

This clonotype occurred once. Just one base apart from a much larger clone, this may be a read error. V and J are TRBV29-1 and TRBJ1-1; a weak D match, TRBD1 (6 bases). Germline CDR1 SQVTM, CDR2 ANQGSEA. The CDR3 sequence is 13 residues long. The CDR3 nucleotides read TGCAGCGTAAACTTCCAGGGGAACACTCAAGCTTTCTTT. As protein: CSVNFQGNTQAFF. Full variable domain (missing parts from reference TRBV29-1 and TRBJ1-1): SAVISQKPSRDICQRGTSLTIQCQVDSQVTMMFWYRQQPGQSLTLIATANQGSEATYESGFVIDKFPISRPNLTFSTLTVSNMSPEDSSIYLCSVNFQGNTQAFFGQGTRLTVV.

This clonotype was seen ten or more times. V and J are TRBV4-1 and TRBJ1-1; 7 bases map to TRBD1. The germline gives CDR1 MGHRA, CDR2 YSYEKL. This CDR3 is 14 amino acids long. J lost 4 bases, V lost 3 bases, and 5 bases had no gene match. The CDR3 loop is CASSHPGTATEAFF. The CDR3 nucleotides are TGCGCCAGCAGCCATCCCGGGACAGCCACTGAAGCTTTCTTT.